This T cell receptor (beta chain) is drawn from a study of control samples from healthy donors and cancer patients. The data were produced by immunoSEQ multiplex PCR, yet TCRdb's version contains in-frame clones alone and is incomplete. The table shows some 99,000 clones, with 90% occurring only once. With 2 bases removed from V and 2 bases from J, the gap between germline ends came to 13 bases. There are 14 residues in the CDR3. Germline CDR1 SQVTM, CDR2 ANQGSEA. This clonotype was sampled from a human donor in good health. The donor label of this sample is uncertain. The rearrangement joins TRBV29-1 to TRBJ2-7; D might be TRBD2 (7 bases). The sequenced material came from blood. CDR3 DNA sequence: TGCAGCGTTGAATCTCGGGGGGCCACCTACGAGCAGTACTTC. Its protein is CSVESRGATYEQYF.